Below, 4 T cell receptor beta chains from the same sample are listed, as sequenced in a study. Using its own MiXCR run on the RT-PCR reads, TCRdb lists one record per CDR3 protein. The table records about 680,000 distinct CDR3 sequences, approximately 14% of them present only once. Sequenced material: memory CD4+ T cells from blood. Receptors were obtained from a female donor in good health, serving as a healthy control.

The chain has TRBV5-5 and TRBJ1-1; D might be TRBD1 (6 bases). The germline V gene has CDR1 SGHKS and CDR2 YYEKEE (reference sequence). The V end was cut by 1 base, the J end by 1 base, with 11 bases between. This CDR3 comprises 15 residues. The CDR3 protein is CASSLTGYPNTEAFF. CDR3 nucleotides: TGTGCCAGCAGCTTGACAGGGTACCCGAACACTGAAGCTTTCTTT.

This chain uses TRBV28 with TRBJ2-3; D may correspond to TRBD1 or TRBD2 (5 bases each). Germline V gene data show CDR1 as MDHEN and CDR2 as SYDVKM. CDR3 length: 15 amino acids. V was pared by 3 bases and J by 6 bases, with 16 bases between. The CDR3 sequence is CASSFPLGAVDTQYF. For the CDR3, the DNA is TGTGCCAGCAGTTTCCCCCTCGGGGCGGTGGATACGCAGTATTTT.

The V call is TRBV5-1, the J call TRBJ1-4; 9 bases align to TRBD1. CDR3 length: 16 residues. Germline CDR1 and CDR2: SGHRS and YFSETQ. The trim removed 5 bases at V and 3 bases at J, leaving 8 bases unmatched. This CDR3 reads CASRSGQGPPNEKLFF. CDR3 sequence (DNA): TGCGCCAGCAGATCGGGACAGGGCCCTCCTAATGAAAAACTGTTTTTT.

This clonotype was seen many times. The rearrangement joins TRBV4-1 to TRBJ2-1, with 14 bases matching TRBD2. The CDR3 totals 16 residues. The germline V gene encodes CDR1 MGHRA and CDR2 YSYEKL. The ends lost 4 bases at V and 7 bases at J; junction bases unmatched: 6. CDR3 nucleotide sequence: TGCGCCAGCAGCCCAGCCGGGACTAGCGGGAGAAATGAGCAGTTCTTC. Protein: CASSPAGTSGRNEQFF.